This T cell receptor beta chain was captured by sequencing in a study of early T cells in non-severe SARS-CoV-2 infection. Study context: Sequencing used unsorted whole-blood bulk RNA, so chains lack pairing.

A single record per CDR3 protein comes from TCRdb applying MiXCR to the 5' RACE reads. This table holds more than 45,000 distinct CDR3 sequences, 9.5% to 15% found once. Findings and caveats of the study: Private and CD4 specificities were missed by VDJdb matching, skewed to anti-spike CD8.

V was pared by 6 bases and J by 3 bases, with 7 bases of the junction left unmatched. There are 14 residues in the CDR3. A note on this clonotype: Its specificity is unknown.

The sample taken for sequencing was whole blood. This sequence joins TRBV12-3 or TRBV12-4 and TRBJ2-7; 8 nucleotides agree with TRBD2. This sequence originates from an adult who was a healthcare worker with PCR-confirmed SARS-CoV-2 infection or an uninfected control (not recorded which). Written as DNA, the CDR3 is TGTGCCAGCAGCCGGGGACTAGACAACTACGAGCAGTACTTC. This sequence encodes CASSRGLDNYEQYF.